This is a list of T cell receptor beta chains from one sample in a study of shared clonotypes between healthy human individuals. The data were produced by immunoSEQ multiplex PCR, yet TCRdb's version contains in-frame clones alone and is incomplete. Here the sample spans a few million clones, 85% to 95% being singletons. Sequencing was carried out using naive CD4+ T cells from PBMCs. All receptors derive from a man aged 18 to 30 in good health. Some clones in this sample may be carry-over from other donors' samples. CDR3s leave out the opening cysteine and the closing phenylalanine or tryptophan.

J	V	CDR3
TRBJ2-3	TRBV11-3	ASSKQGTSGKGTDTQY
TRBJ2-7	TRBV18	ASSPIPWTDAYEQY
TRBJ2-7	TRBV6-1	ASSESGISYEQY
TRBJ2-2	TRBV19	ASASGGNTGELF
TRBJ2-7	TRBV19	ASSNPAGASYEQY
TRBJ1-2	TRBV30	AWSSTNNYGYT
TRBJ2-7	TRBV7-2	ASSFGQRGEQY
TRBJ1-3	TRBV10-3	AISGQRTGGNTIY
TRBJ1-4	TRBV30	AWSVRGYPYEKLF
TRBJ2-5	TRBV2	ASSEDVSGGRKTQY
TRBJ2-7	TRBV28	ASSSTGTASYEQY
TRBJ1-2	TRBV6-5	ASSYRGGADGYT
TRBJ2-3	TRBV27	ASSFEWKDTDTQY
TRBJ2-3	TRBV7-2	ASSLGPAGGLDTQY
TRBJ2-3	TRBV5-1	ASSLSWGQNTQY
TRBJ2-7	TRBV28	ASKTGSVNEQY
TRBJ1-1	TRBV2	ASSLTYYTEAF
TRBJ1-4	TRBV9	ASSVAVGGDEKLF
TRBJ1-6	TRBV5-1	ASTQTPGNSPLH
TRBJ2-7	TRBV9	ASSVEPGIYEQY
TRBJ1-1	TRBV27	ASSPNPSGRSAF
TRBJ2-2	TRBV28	ASTLGGSRAGELF
TRBJ2-5	TRBV4-3	ASSPGLAGGGGWETQY
TRBJ2-1	TRBV11-2	ASSLGGNSYNEQF
TRBJ2-7	TRBV10-3	AINTQGNRPYEQY
TRBJ1-2	TRBV5-1	ASSITGAENYGYT
TRBJ1-2	TRBV28	ASSLLTGGNKGYT
TRBJ1-2	TRBV9	ASSVGVYRYGYT
TRBJ2-7	TRBV7-9	ASSLARATSGRYEQY
TRBJ2-6	TRBV9	ASSGPRRSGGANVLT
TRBJ1-3	TRBV5-1	ASSLGTWPGGASGNTIY
TRBJ2-1	TRBV12-1	ACRTSGISYNEQF
TRBJ1-1	TRBV9	ASSVVGANTEAF
TRBJ2-1	TRBV7-2	ASSPPTGGKFEQF